Listed below are T cell receptor beta chains from one sample, sequenced in a study of shared clonotypes between healthy human individuals. TCRdb's table, derived via immunoSEQ multiplex PCR, lists solely in-frame clones and lacks some. There are approximately 500,000 clones in the sample; 79% occur only once, and 10% to 15% lies in the top ten. Sequenced input: PBMCs. All receptors derive from a woman in her thirties or forties in good health. Some clones in this sample may be carry-over from other donors' samples. Both conserved end residues are part of each CDR3. A D gene is named only where the DNA matches it firmly. Clone size is stated in some rows and not others, as once, few, many or a class when expanded.

cdr3_aa: CASSITGGTEAFF
cdr3_nt: TGTGCCAGCAGTATCACAGGGGGCACTGAAGCTTTCTTT
d_call: TRBD1
j_call: TRBJ1-1
clone_size: once
v_call: TRBV11-2

cdr3_aa: CASSPWREDWGNEQFF
cdr3_nt: TGTGCCAGTAGTCCGTGGCGGGAGGACTGGGGCAATGAGCAGTTCTTC
d_call: TRBD2
j_call: TRBJ2-1
clone_size: -
v_call: TRBV19

cdr3_aa: CASSPGPSGSYNEQFF
cdr3_nt: TGTGCCAGCAGCCCGGGCCCTAGCGGGAGTTACAATGAGCAGTTCTTC
d_call: TRBD2
j_call: TRBJ2-1
clone_size: few
v_call: TRBV7-3

cdr3_aa: CASSPPWRDGPTYEQYF
cdr3_nt: TGTGCCAGCAGCCCCCCATGGCGGGATGGGCCGACCTACGAGCAGTACTTC
d_call: -
j_call: TRBJ2-7
clone_size: -
v_call: TRBV7-9

cdr3_aa: CASSWASGRVGDTQYF
cdr3_nt: TGTGCCAGCAGTTGGGCTAGCGGGAGGGTGGGAGATACGCAGTATTTT
d_call: TRBD2
j_call: TRBJ2-3
clone_size: -
v_call: TRBV2

cdr3_aa: CASSYLGGASEQYF
cdr3_nt: TGTGCCAGCAGTTATTTAGGGGGCGCGTCCGAGCAGTACTTC
d_call: TRBD1
j_call: TRBJ2-7
clone_size: -
v_call: TRBV6-6

cdr3_aa: CASSLGVLRGNNSPLHF
cdr3_nt: TGTGCCAGCAGCTTGGGGGTTCTTCGGGGAAATAATTCACCCCTCCACTTT
d_call: -
j_call: TRBJ1-6
clone_size: few
v_call: TRBV11-2

cdr3_aa: CASSPELAGVEQYF
cdr3_nt: TGTGCCAGCTCACCAGAGCTAGCGGGAGTCGAGCAGTACTTC
d_call: TRBD2
j_call: TRBJ2-7
clone_size: -
v_call: TRBV18

cdr3_aa: CATSRELWSGYTF
cdr3_nt: TGTGCCACCAGCAGAGAACTATGGTCGGGCTACACCTTC
d_call: -
j_call: TRBJ1-2
clone_size: once
v_call: TRBV15

cdr3_aa: CATSRDRGLGQPQHF
cdr3_nt: TGTGCCACCAGCAGAGACAGGGGGCTAGGTCAGCCCCAGCATTTT
d_call: TRBD1
j_call: TRBJ1-5
clone_size: -
v_call: TRBV15

cdr3_aa: CAWSAGNGYTF
cdr3_nt: TGTGCCTGGAGCGCGGGGAATGGCTACACCTTC
d_call: -
j_call: TRBJ1-2
clone_size: -
v_call: TRBV30

cdr3_aa: CASMLRESTYEQYF
cdr3_nt: TGTGCCAGCATGCTGCGGGAGAGCACCTACGAGCAGTACTTC
d_call: TRBD2
j_call: TRBJ2-7
clone_size: -
v_call: TRBV2

cdr3_aa: CASSWTSGTTDTQYF
cdr3_nt: TGTGCCAGCAGCTGGACTAGCGGGACCACAGATACGCAGTATTTT
d_call: TRBD2
j_call: TRBJ2-3
clone_size: -
v_call: TRBV5-8

cdr3_aa: CASSPTRHSNEQYF
cdr3_nt: TGTGCCAGCAGTCCCACACGACACTCCAACGAGCAGTACTTC
d_call: -
j_call: TRBJ2-7
clone_size: -
v_call: TRBV28

cdr3_aa: CAWGAAYGYTF
cdr3_nt: TGTGCCTGGGGGGCTGCGTATGGCTACACCTTC
d_call: -
j_call: TRBJ1-2
clone_size: -
v_call: TRBV30

cdr3_aa: CAWSAGWETQYF
cdr3_nt: TGTGCCTGGAGTGCAGGGTGGGAGACCCAGTACTTC
d_call: -
j_call: TRBJ2-5
clone_size: -
v_call: TRBV30

cdr3_aa: CATQWRGTDTQYF
cdr3_nt: TGTGCCACCCAATGGCGGGGCACAGATACGCAGTATTTT
d_call: -
j_call: TRBJ2-3
clone_size: -
v_call: TRBV15

cdr3_aa: CASSLGGEQFF
cdr3_nt: TGTGCCAGCAGTTTGGGCGGTGAGCAGTTCTTC
d_call: -
j_call: TRBJ2-1
clone_size: -
v_call: TRBV28

cdr3_aa: CASSLVPSGDTGELFF
cdr3_nt: TGCGCCAGCAGCTTGGTACCTAGCGGTGACACCGGGGAGCTGTTTTTT
d_call: TRBD2
j_call: TRBJ2-2
clone_size: -
v_call: TRBV5-1

cdr3_aa: CASSERLQYNEQFF
cdr3_nt: TGTGCCAGCAGTGAAAGGCTACAATACAATGAGCAGTTCTTC
d_call: -
j_call: TRBJ2-1
clone_size: -
v_call: TRBV2

cdr3_aa: CASSLDSSDEQFF
cdr3_nt: TGTGCCAGCAGCTTGGACAGCAGCGATGAGCAGTTCTTC
d_call: -
j_call: TRBJ2-1
clone_size: few
v_call: TRBV7-8

cdr3_aa: CAIGQGVNTGELFF
cdr3_nt: TGTGCCATCGGGCAGGGGGTAAACACCGGGGAGCTGTTTTTT
d_call: TRBD1
j_call: TRBJ2-2
clone_size: -
v_call: TRBV10-3

cdr3_aa: CASSRLAGETQYF
cdr3_nt: TGCGCCAGCAGCCGACTAGCGGGGGAGACCCAGTACTTC
d_call: TRBD2
j_call: TRBJ2-5
clone_size: -
v_call: TRBV4-3

cdr3_aa: CASSPLAGGSYNEQFF
cdr3_nt: TGTGCCAGCAGTCCACTAGCTGGGGGCTCCTACAATGAGCAGTTCTTC
d_call: -
j_call: TRBJ2-1
clone_size: few
v_call: TRBV25-1

cdr3_aa: CASSLLSGRRDEQYF
cdr3_nt: TGTGCCAGCAGCCTCCTTAGCGGGAGACGCGACGAGCAGTACTTC
d_call: TRBD2
j_call: TRBJ2-7
clone_size: -
v_call: TRBV4-2

cdr3_aa: CASSPGLAENNEQFF
cdr3_nt: TGTGCCAGCAGCCCGGGACTAGCTGAGAACAATGAGCAGTTCTTC
d_call: TRBD2
j_call: TRBJ2-1
clone_size: -
v_call: TRBV5-5

cdr3_aa: CASSPGTGVAEQYF
cdr3_nt: TGTGCCAGCAGCCCCGGGACAGGGGTGGCCGAGCAGTACTTC
d_call: TRBD1
j_call: TRBJ2-7
clone_size: once
v_call: TRBV5-4